This TCR beta chain was sequenced for a study of control samples from healthy donors and cancer patients. Sequencing was performed with immunoSEQ multiplex PCR; in TCRdb, only in-frame clones are kept and a portion is missing. The sample includes 150,000 to 200,000 clones, 90% to 95% of them seen just once. Between the trimmed V and J ends, which lost 0 bases and 0 bases, there was a span of 6 bases. CDR1 is SGHDT and CDR2 is YYEEEE in the germline V gene. The length of the CDR3 is 14 residues. V usage is TRBV5-6 and J usage is TRBJ2-5; D is uncertain. The sequence was obtained from a woman between 18 and 29 years old in good health. Material: blood. CDR3 region: CASSLAAYQETQYF. The CDR3 DNA sequence: TGTGCCAGCAGCTTGGCGGCATACCAAGAGACCCAGTACTTC. Based on the CDR3 plus reference TRBV5-6 and TRBJ2-5, the full variable domain is DAGVTQSPTHLIKTRGQQVTLRCSPKSGHDTVSWYQQALGQGPQFIFQYYEEEERQRGNFPDRFSGHQFPNYSSELNVNALLLGDSALYLCASSLAAYQETQYFGPGTRLLVL.